The T cell receptor (beta chain) under discussion was sequenced for a study of T cell responses to AZD1222 COVID-19 vaccine. V gave up 2 bases and J gave up 4 bases, with 12 bases separating them. Germline V gene data show CDR1 as SGHDT and CDR2 as YYEEEE. CDR3 length: 15 residues. Using immunoSEQ multiplex PCR, the repertoire was profiled, and TCRdb retains in-frame clones only, with some absent. Here the sample spans 80,000 to 130,000 clones, approximately 87% being singletons. Regarding the study as a whole: Per reports, nearly half of all spike-specific TCRs target regions that are unmutated in variants.

Regarding this clone: As yet, its antigen is unknown.

The material sequenced was peripheral blood, taken on day 0 of AZD1222 vaccination. The source is an adult in good health. V gene TRBV5-6 combines with J gene TRBJ1-4; no firm D call. In DNA, the CDR3 is TGTGCCAGCAGCTTCTCCCGGACTCTTAATGAAAAACTGTTTTTT. Encoded protein: CASSFSRTLNEKLFF.